Shown below are 15 T cell receptor beta chains from a single sample sequenced in a study of blood T cell repertoires in COVID-19. Produced via immunoSEQ multiplex PCR; TCRdb's table is partial and in-frame only. The sample contains about 170,000 clones, over 80% of which appear only once. The sample taken for sequencing was PBMCs or T cells enriched from blood (not recorded which). These receptors were taken from a woman between 45 and 65 years old who had recovered from COVID-19.

The chain is built from TRBV10-3 and TRBJ1-2, with D possibly TRBD1 on 5 matching bases. The germline V gene encodes CDR1 ENHRY and CDR2 SYGVKD. This CDR3 comprises 14 residues. Deletions cut 0 bases from V and 3 bases from J, with 8 bases between. Written as DNA, the CDR3 is TGTGCCATCAGTGAGTCCGGGGGTTACTATGGCTACACCTTC. Amino acids: CAISESGGYYGYTF.

This chain connects TRBV6-2 or TRBV6-3 to TRBJ1-5; 7 bases align to TRBD1. The germline V gene has CDR1 MNHEY and CDR2 SVGEGT. The V gene end was trimmed by 5 bases and the J gene end by 3 bases; junction bases not matched to a gene: 4. This CDR3 is 14 amino acids long. The CDR3 region is CASSPGQTNQPQHF. DNA of the CDR3: TGTGCCAGCAGTCCGGGACAGACCAATCAGCCCCAGCATTTT.

V is TRBV7-8 and J is TRBJ2-1; 8 bases agree with TRBD2. CDR3 length equals 15 residues. The V segment lost 5 bases and the J segment 4 bases; nucleotides outside the gene matches: 7. Germline CDR1 SGHVS, CDR2 FQNEAQ. The CDR3 loop reads CASSPRGGIYNEQFF. Here the CDR3 DNA reads TGTGCCAGCAGCCCTCGGGGGGGAATTTACAATGAGCAGTTCTTC.

Written as DNA, the CDR3 is TGTGCCAGCAGCTGGGGGGAGGGAGAGCAGTTCTTC. Encoded protein: CASSWGEGEQFF. This chain links TRBV7-2 with TRBJ2-1; TRBD2 agrees at 7 bases. This CDR3 contains 12 residues. The germline CDR1 and CDR2 sequences are SGHTA and FQGNSA. The V and J ends lost 4 bases and 10 bases, in that order; junction bases with no gene match: 4.

This clone has a handful of counts. The chain combines TRBV10-3 with TRBJ1-2; TRBD1 agrees at 9 bases. V was pared by 5 bases and J by 6 bases, with 4 bases of the junction left unmatched. The CDR3 runs 13 residues. Germline V gene sequence: CDR1 ENHRY, CDR2 SYGVKD. In DNA, the CDR3 is TGTGCCATCAGTCCGGGACAGGGAGATGGCTACACCTTC. It codes for CAISPGQGDGYTF.

This clone was recorded a few times. As the CDR3 is not closed by the conserved phenylalanine or tryptophan, this likely results from a read error. The DNA is left out, because the CDR3 cannot be placed on it with certainty; the CDR3 is given as TCRdb lists it. This chain joins TRBV28 and TRBJ1-4. The CDR3 comprises 12 residues, both ends counted. Looked up from germline, CDR1 is MDHEN and CDR2 is SYDVKM. This chain's CDR3 is CASSGREGQEGT.

The sample holds one count of this clone. The chain links TRBV5-1 to TRBJ2-2; perhaps TRBD2 as D (6 bases). Trimming removed 4 bases from V and 1 base from J, with 8 bases in between. From germline, CDR1 is SGHRS and CDR2 YFSETQ. The CDR3 is 14 residues long. The CDR3 loop reads CASSQGLNTGELFF. In DNA form, the CDR3 reads TGCGCCAGCAGCCAGGGACTGAACACCGGGGAGCTGTTTTTT.

In nucleotides, the CDR3 is TGTGCCAGCAGTGAAAGGGGCGGGGGGCGGCAGTTCTTC. Translating gives CASSERGGGRQFF. This chain links TRBV2 with TRBJ2-1; 8 nucleotides agree with TRBD2. Germline V gene lookup returns CDR1 SNHLY and CDR2 FYNNEI. The CDR3 is 13 residues long. V shed 2 bases, J shed 12 bases, and the junction held 6 bases outside the gene matches.

The gene calls are TRBV28 and TRBJ2-5, with 8 bases matching TRBD1. The CDR3 runs 15 residues. Per the germline V gene, CDR1 is MDHEN and CDR2 is SYDVKM. V shed 6 bases, J shed 0 bases, and the junction held 6 bases outside the gene matches. CDR3 DNA: TGTGCCAGCAGCGACAGGGGCAGAGACCAAGAGACCCAGTACTTC. Protein: CASSDRGRDQETQYF.

This clone was found a few times. The chain couples TRBV28 to TRBJ1-1; no reliable D call. Germline V gene lookup returns CDR1 MDHEN and CDR2 SYDVKM. Trimming took off 2 bases at V and 9 bases at J, with 7 bases between the two ends. This CDR3 region has 11 residues. The CDR3 region is CASSLARKAFF. DNA for the CDR3: TGTGCCAGCAGTTTAGCCAGGAAAGCTTTCTTT.

The chain is built from TRBV10-3 and TRBJ2-3; D is unresolved. The CDR3 sequence is 13 residues long. The germline V gene has CDR1 ENHRY and CDR2 SYGVKD. V shed 5 bases and J shed 2 bases, with 8 bases lying between them. The CDR3 DNA reads as TGTGCCATCAGTCCCCTTAACACAGATACGCAGTATTTT. Encoded protein: CAISPLNTDTQYF.

The chain has TRBV18 and TRBJ1-5; D is undetermined. This CDR3 spans 13 amino acids. Trimming removed 5 bases from V and 3 bases from J, with 8 bases in between. Germline V gene sequence: CDR1 KGHSH, CDR2 LQKENI. The CDR3 region has the DNA TGTGCCAGCTCATCGGTCCACAATCAGCCCCAGCATTTT. Translated: CASSSVHNQPQHF.

V and J are TRBV7-2 and TRBJ1-1; 8 bases map to TRBD1. The CDR3 is 14 amino acids. V trimming: 7 bases; J trimming: 4 bases; junction bases outside the gene matches: 8. Germline V CDR1 and CDR2: SGHTA, FQGNSA. The CDR3 loop reads CASIDPDRGTEAFF. CDR3 nucleotide sequence: TGTGCCAGCATCGACCCAGACAGGGGCACTGAAGCTTTCTTT.

The chain links TRBV4-3 to TRBJ1-4; D ambiguous. The CDR3 is made up of 15 amino acids. Germline values: CDR1 LGHNA, CDR2 YSLEER. The germline V and J ends were trimmed by 2 bases and 6 bases, with 13 bases remaining between them. The CDR3 DNA follows: TGCGCCAGCAGCCAACTTAACAGTCCCTATGAAAAACTGTTTTTT. Translating it yields CASSQLNSPYEKLFF.

The V call is TRBV5-1, the J call TRBJ2-5; D is unclear. CDR3 length: 13 residues. Trimming removed 1 base from V and 2 bases from J, with 6 bases in between. CDR1 and CDR2 (germline): SGHRS, YFSETQ. CDR3 amino acids: CASSLYGQETQYF. In DNA form, the CDR3 reads TGCGCCAGCAGCTTGTACGGGCAAGAGACCCAGTACTTC.